This TCR beta chain was identified during a study of beta chain features in type 1 diabetes. The overall study: Patients and healthy donors were similar in age, gender and cell yields.

General observations from the study: Shorter TCRB CDR3s, moderately but significantly so, marked every one of the four CD4+ subsets in Type 1 diabetes patients.

Every isolated RNA sample was fully reverse transcribed, so sequencing captured expressed TCRB transcripts. Clones were sequenced by immunoSEQ multiplex PCR, and TCRdb holds only the in-frame ones, with some missing. The table lists 250,000 to 300,000 clones, about 13% of them singletons. V dropped 0 bases and J dropped 3 bases, with 10 bases sitting between them. CDR3 length: 14 residues. Looked up from germline, CDR1 is SGHRS and CDR2 is YFSETQ. For this clone: Its antigen is still unknown.

This TCR was sampled from a man younger than 40 with type 1 diabetes. The chain is built from TRBV5-1 and TRBJ2-7; D is perhaps TRBD2 (6 bases). Material: naive CD4+ T cells from blood. The CDR3 region is CASSLGLEGYEQYF. The CDR3 nucleotides are TGCGCCAGCAGCTTGGGACTAGAGGGCTACGAGCAGTACTTC.